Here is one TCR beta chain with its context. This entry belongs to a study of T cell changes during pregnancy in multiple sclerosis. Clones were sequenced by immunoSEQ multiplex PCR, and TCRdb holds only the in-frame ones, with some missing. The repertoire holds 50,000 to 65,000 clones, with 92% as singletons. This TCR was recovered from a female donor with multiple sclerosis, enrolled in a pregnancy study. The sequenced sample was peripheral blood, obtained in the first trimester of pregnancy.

CDR3 in DNA: TGTGCCTGGAGTGCAAGCCGGGACAGGGGGTACACCTTC. Its translation is CAWSASRDRGYTF. The chain uses TRBV30 and TRBJ1-2, with 11 bases fitting TRBD1. CDR1 and CDR2 from the germline V gene are GTSNPN and SVGIG (reference sequence). The CDR3 runs 13 residues. With V trimmed by 1 base and J by 11 bases, 6 bases remained unmatched.